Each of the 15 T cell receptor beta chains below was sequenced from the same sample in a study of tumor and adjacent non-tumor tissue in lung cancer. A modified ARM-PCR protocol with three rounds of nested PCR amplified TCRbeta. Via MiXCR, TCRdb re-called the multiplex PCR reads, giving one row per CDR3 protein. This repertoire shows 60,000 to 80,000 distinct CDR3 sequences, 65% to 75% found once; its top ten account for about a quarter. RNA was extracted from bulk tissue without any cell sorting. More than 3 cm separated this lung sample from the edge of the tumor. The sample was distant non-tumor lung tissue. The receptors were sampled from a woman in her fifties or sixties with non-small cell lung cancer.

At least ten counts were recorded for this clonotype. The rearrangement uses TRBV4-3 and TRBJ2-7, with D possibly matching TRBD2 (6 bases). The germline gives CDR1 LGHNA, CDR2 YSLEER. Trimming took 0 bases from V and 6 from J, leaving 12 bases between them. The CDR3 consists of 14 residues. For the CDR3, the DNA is TGCGCCAGCAGCCAAGATTGGGCCGGGGGCGAGCAGTACTTC. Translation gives CASSQDWAGGEQYF.

CDR3 sequence reads: CASSQGLAAETGELFF. Written as DNA, the CDR3 is TGTGCCAGCAGCCAAGGACTAGCGGCCGAGACCGGGGAGCTGTTTTTT. The chain carries TRBV3-1 and TRBJ2-2; TRBD2 matches at 9 bases. Germline V gene data show CDR1 as LGHDT and CDR2 as YNNKEL (reference sequence). The CDR3 has 16 residues. V was pared by 1 base and J by 5 bases, with 5 bases of the junction left unmatched.

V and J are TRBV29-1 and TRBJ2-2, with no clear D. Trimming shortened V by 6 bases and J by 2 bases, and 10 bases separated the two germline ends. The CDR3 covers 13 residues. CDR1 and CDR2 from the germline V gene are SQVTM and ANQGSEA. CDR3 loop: CSVIHANTGELFF. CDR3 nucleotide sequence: TGCAGCGTCATACATGCTAACACCGGGGAGCTGTTTTTT.

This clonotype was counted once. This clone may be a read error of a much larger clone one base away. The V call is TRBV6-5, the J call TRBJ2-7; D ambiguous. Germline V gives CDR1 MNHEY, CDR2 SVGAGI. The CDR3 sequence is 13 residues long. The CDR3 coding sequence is TGTGTCAGCACCCCGGCATCTTCCTACGAGCAGTACTTC. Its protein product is CVSTPASSYEQYF.

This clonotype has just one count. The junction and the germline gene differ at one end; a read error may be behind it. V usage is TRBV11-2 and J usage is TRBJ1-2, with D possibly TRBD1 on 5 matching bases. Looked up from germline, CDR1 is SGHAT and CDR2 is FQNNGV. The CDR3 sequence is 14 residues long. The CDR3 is CASCLGAVNYGYTF. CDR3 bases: TGCGCCAGCTGCTTAGGGGCAGTAAACTATGGCTACACCTTC.

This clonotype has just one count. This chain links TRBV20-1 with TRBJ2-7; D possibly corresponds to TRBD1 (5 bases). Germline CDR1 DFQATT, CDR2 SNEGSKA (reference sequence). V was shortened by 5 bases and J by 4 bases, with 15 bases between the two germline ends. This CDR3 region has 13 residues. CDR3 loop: CSAEDPGFYEQYF. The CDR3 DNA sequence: TGCAGTGCTGAAGATCCAGGGTTTTACGAGCAGTACTTC.

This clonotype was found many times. The chain's CDR3 is CSARVRGKGLAGNEQFF. Here the CDR3 DNA reads TGCAGTGCTAGAGTGCGTGGTAAAGGACTAGCGGGAAATGAGCAGTTCTTC. The chain employs TRBV20-1 and TRBJ2-1, with 12 nucleotides matching TRBD2. The V gene's germline CDR1 is DFQATT and CDR2 SNEGSKA (reference sequence). The CDR3 contains 17 residues. Losses at the gene ends were 1 base for V and 7 bases for J; bases not matched to a gene: 11.

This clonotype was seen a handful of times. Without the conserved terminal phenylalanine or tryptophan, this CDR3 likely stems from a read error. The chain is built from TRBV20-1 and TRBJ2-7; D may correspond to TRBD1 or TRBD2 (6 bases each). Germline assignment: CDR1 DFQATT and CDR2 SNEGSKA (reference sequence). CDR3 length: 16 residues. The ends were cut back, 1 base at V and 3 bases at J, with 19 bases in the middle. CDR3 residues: CSARAPLAGHIYEQYL. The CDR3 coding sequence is TGCAGTGCTAGAGCTCCTTTGGCGGGACATATCTACGAGCAGTACCTC.

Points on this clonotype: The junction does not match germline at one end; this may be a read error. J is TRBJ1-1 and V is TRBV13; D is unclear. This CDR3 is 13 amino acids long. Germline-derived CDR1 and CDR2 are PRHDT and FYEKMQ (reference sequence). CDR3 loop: CVSSLIKNTEAFF. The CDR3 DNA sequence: TGTGTCAGCAGCTTAATAAAAAACACTGAAGCTTTCTTT.

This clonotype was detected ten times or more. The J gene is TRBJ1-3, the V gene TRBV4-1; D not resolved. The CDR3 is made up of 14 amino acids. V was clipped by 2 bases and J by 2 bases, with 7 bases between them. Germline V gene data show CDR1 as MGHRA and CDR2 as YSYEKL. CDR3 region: CASSQTAPGNTIYF. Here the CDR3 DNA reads TGCGCCAGCAGCCAAACGGCACCTGGAAACACCATATATTTT.

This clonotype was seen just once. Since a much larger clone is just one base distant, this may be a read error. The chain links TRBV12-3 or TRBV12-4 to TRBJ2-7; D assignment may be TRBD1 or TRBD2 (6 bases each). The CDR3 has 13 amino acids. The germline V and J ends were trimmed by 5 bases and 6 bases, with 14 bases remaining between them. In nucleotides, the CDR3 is TGTGCCAGCAGTCCGAGGGGGGACGGCGAGCAGTACTTC. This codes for CASSPRGDGEQYF.

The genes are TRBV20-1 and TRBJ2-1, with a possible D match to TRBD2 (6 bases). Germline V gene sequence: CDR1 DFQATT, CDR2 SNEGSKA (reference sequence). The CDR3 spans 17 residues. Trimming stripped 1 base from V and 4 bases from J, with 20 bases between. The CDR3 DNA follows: TGCAGTGCTAGAGCCCCCATAGCGGTGAGCTCTTACAATGAGCAGTTCTTC. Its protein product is CSARAPIAVSSYNEQFF.

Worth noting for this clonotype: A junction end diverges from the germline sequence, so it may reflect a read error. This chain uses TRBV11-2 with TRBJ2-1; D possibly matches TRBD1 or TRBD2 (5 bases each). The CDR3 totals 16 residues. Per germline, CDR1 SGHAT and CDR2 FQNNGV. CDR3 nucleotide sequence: TGTGCCAGCAGATCACGCTCATGGGCCTCGCTGGGGGAGCTGTTCTTC. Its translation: CASRSRSWASLGELFF.

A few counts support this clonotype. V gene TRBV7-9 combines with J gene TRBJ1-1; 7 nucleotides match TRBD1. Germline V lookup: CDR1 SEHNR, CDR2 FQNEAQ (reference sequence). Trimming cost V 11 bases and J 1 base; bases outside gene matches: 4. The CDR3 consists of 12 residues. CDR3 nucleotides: TGTGCCGGACGGACAGGGAACACTGAAGCTTTCTTT. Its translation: CAGRTGNTEAFF.

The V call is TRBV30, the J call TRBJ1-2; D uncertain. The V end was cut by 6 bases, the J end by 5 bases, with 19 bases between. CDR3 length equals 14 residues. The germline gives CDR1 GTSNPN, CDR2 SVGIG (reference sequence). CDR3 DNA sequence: TGTGCCTGCACCGCGGACGCTGGCTGGTATGGCTACACCTTC. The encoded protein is CACTADAGWYGYTF. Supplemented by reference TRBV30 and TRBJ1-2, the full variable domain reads SQTIHQWPATLVQPVGSPLSLECTVEGTSNPNLYWYRQAAGRGLQLLFYSVGIGQISSEVPQNLSASRPQDRQFILSSKKLLLSDSGFYLCACTADAGWYGYTFGSGTRLTVV.